Below, 17 T cell receptor beta chains from the same sample are listed, as sequenced in a study of shared clonotypes between healthy human individuals. The assay was immunoSEQ multiplex PCR, and TCRdb's table has in-frame clones only and misses some. The sample contains about 2,100,000 clones, about 93% of which appear only once. Selected positively for CCR7 and CD45RO-negative, naive CD8 cells excluded terminally differentiated effector memory CD45RA+ cells. The material sequenced was naive CD8+ T cells from PBMCs. The receptors shown here come from a man between 18 and 29 years old in good health. Some clones in this sample may be carry-over from other donors' samples.

In nucleotides, the CDR3 is TGTGCCAGCAGCCAACTGATGGGGTCCCTGGGCCAGGGGGAGCAGTACTTC. Amino acid sequence: CASSQLMGSLGQGEQYF. The chain employs TRBV14 and TRBJ2-7; possibly TRBD1 for D (6 bases). The germline V and J ends were trimmed by 2 bases and 7 bases, with 24 bases remaining between them. CDR1 and CDR2 from the germline V gene are SGHDN and FVKESK. This CDR3 region has 17 residues.

The chain couples TRBV19 to TRBJ2-7; 7 bases line up with TRBD1. CDR3 length: 15 amino acids. Germline CDR1 reads LNHDA; CDR2 reads SQIVND (reference sequence). Trimming at V came to 6 bases and at J to 1 base, leaving 9 bases not matched to a gene. The CDR3 sequence is CASRPRTGFSYEQYF. CDR3 nucleotides: TGTGCCAGTAGGCCGAGGACAGGTTTTTCCTACGAGCAGTACTTC.

The chain combines TRBV11-2 with TRBJ2-3; TRBD2 matches 9 bases. Germline trimming cut 3 bases from V and 0 bases from J; bases unmatched to any gene: 10. CDR1 is SGHAT and CDR2 is FQNNGV in the germline V gene. This CDR3 spans 18 amino acids. CDR3 residues: CASSFELAGLFSTDTQYF. As DNA, the CDR3 is TGTGCCAGCAGCTTTGAGCTAGCGGGACTCTTTAGCACAGATACGCAGTATTTT.

The J gene is TRBJ1-5, the V gene TRBV9; TRBD1 is a possible D gene (6 bases). CDR1 and CDR2 (germline): SGDLS, YYNGEE. The CDR3 runs to 15 residues. Deletions cut 3 bases from V and 3 bases from J, with 13 bases between. CDR3 coding DNA: TGTGCCAGCAGCGGGGGCGGGGGCAACAATCAGCCCCAGCATTTT. Protein sequence: CASSGGGGNNQPQHF. The whole variable domain, filled in from reference TRBV9 and TRBJ1-5, reads DSGVTQTPKHLITATGQRVTLRCSPRSGDLSVYWYQQSLDQGLQFLIQYYNGEERAKGNILERFSAQQFPDLHSELNLSSLELGDSALYFCASSGGGGNNQPQHFGDGTRLSIL.

The chain uses TRBV10-1 and TRBJ2-7; TRBD2 is a possible D gene (6 bases). The germline V gene has CDR1 WNHNN and CDR2 SYGVQD (reference sequence). This CDR3 spans 15 amino acids. V was shortened by 0 bases and J by 2 bases, with 11 bases between the two germline ends. The DNA of the CDR3 is TGCGCCAGCAGTGAGTCGGTGGGACTCCCCTACGAGCAGTACTTC. This codes for CASSESVGLPYEQYF.

The chain recombines TRBV11-2 with TRBJ1-1; possibly TRBD1 for D (6 bases). The CDR3 is 15 amino acids. Germline V gives CDR1 SGHAT, CDR2 FQNNGV. V dropped 2 bases and J dropped 1 base, with 11 bases sitting between them. CDR3 loop: CASSLRQGRNTEAFF. CDR3 DNA sequence: TGTGCCAGCAGCTTACGCCAGGGGAGGAACACTGAAGCTTTCTTT.

The chain carries TRBV28 and TRBJ1-4; D is perhaps TRBD1 (6 bases). The V gene's germline CDR1 is MDHEN and CDR2 SYDVKM. Deletions cut 1 base from V and 3 bases from J, with 9 bases between. The CDR3 is made up of 15 amino acids. This CDR3 reads CASSLSGAPNEKLFF. The CDR3 DNA follows: TGTGCCAGCAGTTTATCAGGGGCCCCTAATGAAAAACTGTTTTTT.

This clone has a handful of counts. V gene TRBV11-2 combines with J gene TRBJ1-5; D is unresolved. CDR1 is SGHAT and CDR2 is FQNNGV in the germline V gene. The CDR3 runs 13 residues. V lost 2 bases to trimming and J lost 7 bases, with 9 bases between them. This chain's CDR3 is CASSLSGAQPQHF. The DNA for the CDR3 is TGTGCCAGCAGCTTATCGGGCGCCCAGCCCCAGCATTTT.

A remark on this clone: Distinct nucleotide sequences in the sample also encode this CDR3. V gene TRBV27 combines with J gene TRBJ1-2; TRBD1 is a possible D gene (5 bases). There are 13 residues in the CDR3. Germline values: CDR1 MNHEY, CDR2 SMNVEV (reference sequence). V gave up 4 bases and J gave up 5 bases, with 11 bases separating them. The CDR3 region is CASSSGRNYGYTF. The CDR3 region has the DNA TGTGCCAGCAGTTCGGGACGCAATTATGGCTACACCTTC.

CDR3 amino acids: CASSLWRSTDTQYF. The DNA of the CDR3 is TGTGCCAGCAGCTTGTGGCGGTCCACAGATACGCAGTATTTT. This chain joins TRBV5-4 and TRBJ2-3, with D unclear. The V and J ends lost 1 base and 2 bases respectively, with 8 bases between them. Germline values: CDR1 SGHNT, CDR2 YYREEE (reference sequence). CDR3 length equals 14 residues.

V is TRBV21-1 and J is TRBJ2-7; the D segment call TRBD1 is taken from the table without a DNA check. TRBV21-1 is described as a pseudogene. The CDR3 consists of 12 residues. CDR3 sequence reads: CASSNGQDEQYF. The CDR3 DNA reads as TGTGCCAGCAGCAACGGACAGGACGAGCAGTACTTC.

The chain joins TRBV9 to TRBJ2-6, with D unclear. Trimming left V 3 bases short and J 0 bases short, with 4 bases between. The germline gives CDR1 SGDLS, CDR2 YYNGEE. The CDR3 runs to 14 residues. The CDR3 DNA reads as TGTGCCAGCAGCGAAAACTCTGGGGCCAACGTCCTGACTTTC. Translation gives CASSENSGANVLTF.

This sequence joins TRBV4-1 and TRBJ2-2; perhaps TRBD2 as D (5 bases). Germline values: CDR1 MGHRA, CDR2 YSYEKL. The V and J ends lost 2 bases and 4 bases respectively, with 14 bases between them. The CDR3 covers 16 residues. The CDR3 nucleotides read TGCGCCAGCAGCCAACTTCAGGCGGCGGGCACCGGGGAGCTGTTTTTT. Its protein is CASSQLQAAGTGELFF.

Points on this clone: Other DNA sequences in this specimen translate into the identical CDR3. This chain uses TRBV11-3 with TRBJ2-2; D might be TRBD1 (6 bases). This CDR3 has 15 residues. Trimming removed 4 bases at V and 4 bases at J, with 13 bases between. CDR1 SGHNT and CDR2 YENEEA come from the germline V gene. CDR3 nucleotide sequence: TGTGCCAGCAGCTCCAGGGGTTTGGGCACCGGGGAGCTGTTTTTT. The encoded protein is CASSSRGLGTGELFF.

The V gene is TRBV28, the J gene TRBJ2-5, with 11 positions matching TRBD1. Germline CDR1 and CDR2: MDHEN and SYDVKM. The CDR3 contains 15 residues. The ends lost 5 bases at V and 2 bases at J; junction bases unmatched: 4. In DNA, the CDR3 is TGTGCCAGCAGTCCGGGACAGGGGGGGCAAGAGACCCAGTACTTC. Amino acid sequence: CASSPGQGGQETQYF.

This clone is a singleton in its sample. CDR3 loop: CASSLLSDLREQYF. The CDR3 region has the DNA TGTGCCAGCAGTTTATTATCTGATCTCAGAGAGCAGTACTTC. The chain joins TRBV27 to TRBJ2-7; D gene ambiguous. Germline CDR1 MNHEY, CDR2 SMNVEV (reference sequence). The CDR3 length is 14 residues. Trimming took 1 base from V and 7 from J, leaving 14 bases between them.

The V and J genes are TRBV2 and TRBJ1-1; no clear D gene. Trimming stripped 4 bases from V and 0 bases from J, with 15 bases between. Germline CDR1 SNHLY, CDR2 FYNNEI. The CDR3 is made up of 16 amino acids. CDR3 sequence: CASSGESNSMNTEAFF. CDR3 coding DNA: TGTGCCAGCAGTGGGGAATCGAACAGTATGAACACTGAAGCTTTCTTT.